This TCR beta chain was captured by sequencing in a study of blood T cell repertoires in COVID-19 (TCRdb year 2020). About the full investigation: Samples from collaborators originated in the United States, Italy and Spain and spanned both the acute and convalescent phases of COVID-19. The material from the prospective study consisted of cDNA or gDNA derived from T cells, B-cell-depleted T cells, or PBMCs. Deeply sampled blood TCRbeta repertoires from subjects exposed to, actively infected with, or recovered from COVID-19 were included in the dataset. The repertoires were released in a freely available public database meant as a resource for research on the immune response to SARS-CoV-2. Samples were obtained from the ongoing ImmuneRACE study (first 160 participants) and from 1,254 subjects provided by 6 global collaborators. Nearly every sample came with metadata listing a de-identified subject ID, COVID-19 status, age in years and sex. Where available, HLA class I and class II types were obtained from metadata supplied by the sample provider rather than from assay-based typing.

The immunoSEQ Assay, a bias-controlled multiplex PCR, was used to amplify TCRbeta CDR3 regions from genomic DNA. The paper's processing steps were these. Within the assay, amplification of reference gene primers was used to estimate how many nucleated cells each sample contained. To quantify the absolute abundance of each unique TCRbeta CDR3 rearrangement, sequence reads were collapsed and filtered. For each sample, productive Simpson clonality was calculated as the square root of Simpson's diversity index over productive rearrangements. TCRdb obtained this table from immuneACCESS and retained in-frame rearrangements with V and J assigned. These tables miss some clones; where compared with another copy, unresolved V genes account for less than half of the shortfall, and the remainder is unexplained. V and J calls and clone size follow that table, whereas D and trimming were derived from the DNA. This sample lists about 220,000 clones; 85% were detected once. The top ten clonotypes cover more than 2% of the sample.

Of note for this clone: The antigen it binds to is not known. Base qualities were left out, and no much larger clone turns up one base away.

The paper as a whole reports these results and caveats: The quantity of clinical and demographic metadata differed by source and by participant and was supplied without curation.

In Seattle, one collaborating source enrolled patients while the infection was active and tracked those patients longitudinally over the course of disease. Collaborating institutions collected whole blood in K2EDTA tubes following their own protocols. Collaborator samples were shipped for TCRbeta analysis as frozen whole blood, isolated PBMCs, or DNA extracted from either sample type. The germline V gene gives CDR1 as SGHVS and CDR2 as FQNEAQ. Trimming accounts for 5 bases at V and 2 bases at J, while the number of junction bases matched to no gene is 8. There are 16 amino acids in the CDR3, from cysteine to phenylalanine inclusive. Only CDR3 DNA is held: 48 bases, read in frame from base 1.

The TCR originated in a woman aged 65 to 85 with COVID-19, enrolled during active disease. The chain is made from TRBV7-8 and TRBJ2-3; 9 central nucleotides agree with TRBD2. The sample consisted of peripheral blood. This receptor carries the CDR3 CASSRGLAADTDTQYF. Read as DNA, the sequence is TGTGCCAGCAGCAGGGGACTAGCTGCAGACACAGATACGCAGTATTTT.